This T cell receptor beta chain is drawn from a study of CD8+CD57+ T cells in acquired aplastic anemia. Study in general: Recorded DNA amounts for sorted CD4+ and CD8+ cells had an average of around 3 ug. Study-level points and caveats: Patients shared approximately 30 CD8+ CDR3 sequences with controls. Patients and healthy controls showed no significant CD8+ Simpson's diversity difference.

Per the germline V gene, CDR1 is MGHDK and CDR2 is SYGVNS. The CDR3 runs to 11 residues. The V end was cut by 2 bases, the J end by 7 bases, with 5 bases between. Patients chosen for sequencing had shown CD8+CD57+ cell expansion by flow cytometry. For this clonotype: The antigen is not known.

TCR beta VDJ combinations and CDR3 sequences were profiled from genomic DNA. Via MiXCR, TCRdb re-called the reads, giving one row per CDR3 protein. The repertoire holds some 200,000 distinct CDR3 sequences, with 65% as singletons. Sequenced input: sorted CD4+, CD8+, or CD8+CD57+ T cells (not recorded which) from PBMCs. The sequence was collected from a human donor with aplastic anemia. The gene calls are TRBV25-1 and TRBJ1-2, with no clear D. The CDR3 loop is CASSENSGYTF. CDR3 in DNA: TGTGCCAGCAGTGAAAACAGTGGCTACACCTTC.